This section outlines one T cell receptor beta chain sequence together with its context. Its target is not known. The data were taken from a study of CD8 T cells in Susac syndrome. Study-level findings and limits: The study admitted that it had a relatively small number of individuals in its TCR sequencing and HLA analysis.

RNA totalling roughly 0.5 to 1 ug underwent reverse transcription with random hexamers. TCR beta CDR3 was amplified by immunoSEQ multiplex PCR. This amplification extended across 54 Vbeta and 13 Jbeta segments. TCRdb reprocessed the immunoSEQ multiplex PCR reads with MiXCR, giving one entry per CDR3 protein. The table lists roughly 180,000 distinct CDR3 sequences, approximately 96% of them singletons. The authors carried out high-throughput sequencing of TCR beta. They applied it to CD8+ and CD4+ T cells obtained from blood. The CDR3 is made up of 16 amino acids. The trim removed 5 bases at V and 7 bases at J, leaving 10 bases unmatched. The germline gives CDR1 SGHTA, CDR2 FQGTGA.

The receptor comes from a human donor in good health. The chain joins TRBV7-3 to TRBJ2-2; 10 nucleotides line up with TRBD1. The sample consisted of CD4+ T cells from PBMCs. CDR3 in amino acids: CASSKNDRGRIGELFF. In DNA, the CDR3 is TGTGCCAGCAGCAAAAACGACAGGGGGCGGATCGGGGAGCTGTTTTTT.